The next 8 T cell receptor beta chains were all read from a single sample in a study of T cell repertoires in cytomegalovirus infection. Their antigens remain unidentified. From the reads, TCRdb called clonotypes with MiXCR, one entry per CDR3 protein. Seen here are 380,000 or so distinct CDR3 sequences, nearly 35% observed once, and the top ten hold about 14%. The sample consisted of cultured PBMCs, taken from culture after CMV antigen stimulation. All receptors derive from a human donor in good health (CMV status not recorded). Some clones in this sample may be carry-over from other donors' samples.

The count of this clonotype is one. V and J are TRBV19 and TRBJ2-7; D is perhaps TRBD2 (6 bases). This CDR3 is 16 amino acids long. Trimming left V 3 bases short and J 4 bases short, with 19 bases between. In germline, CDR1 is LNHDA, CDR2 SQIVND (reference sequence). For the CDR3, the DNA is TGTGCCAGTAGTATCCTTCCCCTAAGCGGGTCTTACGAGCAGTACGTC. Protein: CASSILPLSGSYEQYV.

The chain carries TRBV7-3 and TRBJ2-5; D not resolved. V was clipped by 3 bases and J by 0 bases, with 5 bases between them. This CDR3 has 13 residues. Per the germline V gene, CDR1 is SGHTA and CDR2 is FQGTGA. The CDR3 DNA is TGTGCCAGCAGCTTTAGTAACCAAGAGACCCAGTACTTC. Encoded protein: CASSFSNQETQYF.

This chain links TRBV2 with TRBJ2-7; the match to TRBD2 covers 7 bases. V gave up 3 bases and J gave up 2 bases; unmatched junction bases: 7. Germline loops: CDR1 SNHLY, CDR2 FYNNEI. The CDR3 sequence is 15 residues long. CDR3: CASSDGQGLPYEQYV. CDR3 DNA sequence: TGTGCCAGCAGTGATGGCCAGGGACTACCCTACGAGCAGTACGTC.

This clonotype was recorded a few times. CDR3 sequence reads: CASGTGGKDEQYF. CDR3 coding DNA: TGTGCCAGTGGGACAGGGGGAAAAGACGAGCAGTACTTC. V and J are TRBV7-8 and TRBJ2-7; TRBD1 agrees at 11 bases. Germline V CDR1 and CDR2: SGHVS, FQNEAQ. V lost 9 bases and J lost 5; bases outside the gene matches: 6. This CDR3 has 13 amino acids.

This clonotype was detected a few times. CDR3 nucleotides: TGTGCCAGTAGTATTGAGGGGGTAGGAGCCCATCGGCCCCAGCATTTT. Translating gives CASSIEGVGAHRPQHF. The chain carries TRBV19 and TRBJ1-5, with a tentative D call TRBD1 (6 bases). The CDR3 has 16 amino acids. The germline V gene encodes CDR1 LNHDA and CDR2 SQIVND (reference sequence). Deletions cut 3 bases from V and 9 bases from J, with 21 bases between.

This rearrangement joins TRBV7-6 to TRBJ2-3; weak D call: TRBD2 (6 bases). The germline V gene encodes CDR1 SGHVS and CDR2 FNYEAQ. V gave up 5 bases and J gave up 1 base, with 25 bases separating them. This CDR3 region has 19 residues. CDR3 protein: CASSPRRETAAYGTDTQYF. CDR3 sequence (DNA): TGTGCCAGCAGCCCAAGACGGGAGACGGCCGCTTACGGCACAGATACGCAGTATTTT.

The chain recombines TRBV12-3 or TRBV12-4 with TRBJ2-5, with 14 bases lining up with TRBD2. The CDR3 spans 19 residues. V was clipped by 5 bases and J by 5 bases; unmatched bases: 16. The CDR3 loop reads CASSPPDRSGLAGEETQYF. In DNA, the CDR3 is TGTGCCAGCAGTCCCCCGGACAGGTCGGGACTAGCGGGAGAGGAGACCCAGTACTTC.

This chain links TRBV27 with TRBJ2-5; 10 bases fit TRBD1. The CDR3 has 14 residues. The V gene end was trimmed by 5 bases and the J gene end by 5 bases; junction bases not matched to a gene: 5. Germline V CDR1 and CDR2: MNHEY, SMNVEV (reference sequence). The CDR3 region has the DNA TGTGCCAGCAGTGGAGACAGGGGGCGGGAGACCCAGTACTTC. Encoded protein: CASSGDRGRETQYF.